The entry below gives a single TCR beta chain sequence along with its context. The antigen is undetermined. The record originates from a study of cytomegalovirus exposure and HLA in healthy donors. Primers included in the PCR were 60 Vbeta and 13 Jbeta primers. Produced via immunoSEQ multiplex PCR; TCRdb's table is partial and in-frame only. The sample gives roughly 110,000 clones, 60% to 75% of which show up once; more than 2.5% is in the top ten. Trimming took off 5 bases at V and 6 bases at J, with 11 bases between the two ends. This CDR3 region has 13 residues. Germline V gene data show CDR1 as SGHTA and CDR2 as FQGNSA. Study-wide points: A missense DCLRE1C variant was associated with V- and J-gene trimming of TCR beta chains in a later analysis, and an independent cohort replicated the association. In an earlier analysis, productive rearrangement rates for most beta V segments clustered near 90% or 30%.

The clonotype was recovered from a male donor in good health and CMV-seropositive. The V and J genes are TRBV7-2 and TRBJ2-1; a weak D match, TRBD2 (5 bases). Sequences were obtained from PBMCs. The CDR3 spells CASSQQRVNEQFF. The DNA of the CDR3 is TGTGCCAGCAGCCAGCAGAGGGTCAATGAGCAGTTCTTC.